Here is one T cell receptor (beta chain) with its context. Antigen unknown. The culture ran for about 11 days, and then CD4+ T cells were isolated. The data are from a study of vaccination effects on CD4 cells after COVID-19. Germline V CDR1 and CDR2: SGHRS, YFSETQ. The CDR3 is made up of 13 amino acids. Trimming took 5 bases from V and 4 from J, leaving 13 bases between them. Some clones are missing from TCRdb's copy, which holds only in-frame ones; the method was immunoSEQ multiplex PCR. The sample lists about 46,000 clones; around 76% were seen once. The chain links TRBV5-1 to TRBJ2-7; D possibly corresponds to TRBD1 (6 bases). The sample was CD4+ T cells from PBMCs cultured without peptide, taken before COVID-19 vaccination. The TCR was taken from a human donor who had a prior SARS-CoV-2 infection. As DNA, the CDR3 is TGCGCCAGCAGTCCAGGACAGTCATACGAGCAGTACTTC. This translates into CASSPGQSYEQYF. Supplemented by reference TRBV5-1 and TRBJ2-7, the full variable domain reads KAGVTQTPRYLIKTRGQQVTLSCSPISGHRSVSWYQQTPGQGLQFLFEYFSETQRNKGNFPGRFSGRQFSNSRSEMNVSTLELGDSALYLCASSPGQSYEQYFGPGTRLTVT.